These T cell receptor beta chains were read from a single sample in a study of a mutant IDH1 vaccine in newly diagnosed glioma. Generated by immunoSEQ multiplex PCR, the TCRdb table keeps only in-frame clones and is missing some. The data show some 130,000 clones, roughly 75% seen once. Their antigens are not known. Sequencing was performed on PBMCs, taken from a glioma patient whose treatment included an IDH1 peptide vaccine. The receptors shown here come from a man aged 35 to 55 with glioma. CDR3s include the opening cysteine and the closing phenylalanine or tryptophan. D genes are given only for firm matches. Part of the rows lack a size; the others show once, few, many or a class for expanded clones.

>.|TRBJ2-7|TRBD1|TRBV18
TGTGCCAGCTCACAAACAACAGGGGCAGTATCTAGCAACGAGCAGTACTTC
CASSQTTGAVSSNEQYF
>.|TRBJ2-3|.|TRBV2
TGTGCCAGCAGTGAAAAGTCTATTGTGGATACGCAGTATTTT
CASSEKSIVDTQYF
>.|TRBJ1-2|.|TRBV28
TGTGCCAGCGGCGGGGGCCCTAACTATGGCTACACCTTC
CASGGGPNYGYTF
>few|TRBJ1-5|.|TRBV30
TGTGCCTGGAGTACACGACAGGGCAATCAGCCCCAGCATTTT
CAWSTRQGNQPQHF
>.|TRBJ2-3|.|TRBV5-6
TGTGCCAGCAGCTTGGTCCAGGGGAAGGCCACGCAGTATTTT
CASSLVQGKATQYF
>.|TRBJ1-5|.|TRBV9
TGTGCCAGCAGCCCCCGTGGGGAGGGGCATCAGCCCCAGCATTTT
CASSPRGEGHQPQHF
>.|TRBJ2-7|TRBD1|TRBV11-3
TGTGCCAGCAGCCGTCGGACAGGGGTAAACTACGAGCAGTACTTC
CASSRRTGVNYEQYF
>.|TRBJ1-2|.|TRBV9
TGTGCCAGCAGCGTTGGGAGTGGGATCGGCTACACCTTC
CASSVGSGIGYTF
>.|TRBJ2-6|.|TRBV21-1
TGTGCCAGCAGCACTCAGGGCAAAGGATTGTCTGGGGCCAACGTCCTGACTTTC
CASSTQGKGLSGANVLTF
>.|TRBJ1-4|.|TRBV7-9
TGTGCCAGCAGCTTCAGAGATAATGAAAAACTGTTTTTT
CASSFRDNEKLFF
>.|TRBJ2-2|TRBD1|TRBV10-3
TGTGCCGTCCGGGACAGGGGGGGTCACGGGGAGCTGTTTTTT
CAVRDRGGHGELFF
>.|TRBJ2-6|.|TRBV18
TGTGCCAGCTCACCACCCAGTGGGGCCAACGTCCTGACTTTC
CASSPPSGANVLTF
>.|TRBJ2-1|.|TRBV5-5
TGTGCCAGCAGCATTAGTATCAATGAGCAGTTCTTC
CASSISINEQFF
>.|TRBJ2-5|.|TRBV2
TGTGCCAGCAGTGAAGGGGGCAGGTTCGAGACCCAGTACTTC
CASSEGGRFETQYF
>.|TRBJ2-7|.|TRBV6-6
TGTGCCAGCAGTTGCTCTACCGGACTTCCGGAGCAGTACTTC
CASSCSTGLPEQYF
>.|TRBJ2-5|.|TRBV7-2
TGTGCCAGCACCAGGGCAGCCCAAGAGACCCAGTACTTC
CASTRAAQETQYF
>.|TRBJ2-3|.|TRBV5-4
TGTGCCAGCAGCCCCGACAGGGACTTCACAGATACGCAGTATTTT
CASSPDRDFTDTQYF
>few|TRBJ2-6|.|TRBV19
TGTGCCAGTGTCTCCCGGGGCTCTGGGGCCAACGTCCTGACTTTC
CASVSRGSGANVLTF
>.|TRBJ1-4|.|TRBV28
TGTGCCAGCAGTCACACGGGACGAGATGAAAAACTGTTTTTT
CASSHTGRDEKLFF
>.|TRBJ2-5|.|TRBV7-9
TGTGCCAGCAGCTTAGGACAAGGGTTTCAGGCCCAGTACTTC
CASSLGQGFQAQYF
>.|TRBJ1-3|.|TRBV18
TGTGCCAGCTCATGGGGGCCTGGAAACACCATATATTTT
CASSWGPGNTIYF
>.|TRBJ2-7|TRBD1|TRBV5-1
TGCGCCAGCAGCCCAGGACAGGAACCCCCCTACGAGCAGTACTTC
CASSPGQEPPYEQYF
>.|TRBJ2-1|.|TRBV5-1
TGCGCCAGCAGCTTGGCGCCGGACCCCGTATACAATGAGCAGTTCTTC
CASSLAPDPVYNEQFF
>.|TRBJ2-7|.|TRBV6-1
TGTGCCACGCAAAGGGGGGAGATGACGGAGCAGTACTTC
CATQRGEMTEQYF
>.|TRBJ2-2|.|TRBV5-6
TGTGCCAGCAGCTTGGCTGTGCGGAGGGATACCGGGGAGCTGTTTTTT
CASSLAVRRDTGELFF
>.|TRBJ1-4|TRBD1|TRBV10-3
TGTGCCATCAGTGCAGGGGGCGGGGGTGAAAAACTGTTTTTT
CAISAGGGGEKLFF
>.|TRBJ2-3|TRBD1|TRBV7-9
TGTGCCAGCAGCCTCGACAGGGGGTACACAGATACGCAGTATTTT
CASSLDRGYTDTQYF
>.|TRBJ2-7|.|TRBV30
TGTGCCTGGACCCCCGGACTGGTTTACGAGCAGTACTTC
CAWTPGLVYEQYF
>.|TRBJ2-1|.|TRBV7-8
TGTGCCAGCAGCGAGGGACTCAAACCGGGCAATGAGCAGTTCTTC
CASSEGLKPGNEQFF
>.|TRBJ2-1|.|TRBV4-3
TGCGCCAGCAGCCAAGTTCTAGCGTCGGGAAATGAGCAGTTCTTC
CASSQVLASGNEQFF
>.|TRBJ2-4|TRBD2|TRBV27
TGTGCCAGCAGTGGGCGGGGGACCGTAGCCAAAAACATTCAGTACTTC
CASSGRGTVAKNIQYF
>.|TRBJ1-2|.|TRBV10-2
TGCGCCAGCAGTGAGTCGATCGCAGGGGAGAACTATGGCTACACCTTC
CASSESIAGENYGYTF
>many|TRBJ1-1|TRBD1|TRBV7-9
TGTGCCAGCAGCTTAGCGCCAGGGGGCTTGAACACTGAAGCTTTCTTT
CASSLAPGGLNTEAFF
>.|TRBJ1-5|.|TRBV28
TGTGCCAGCAGTTTAAGTCGTGGTGTTTTCAATCAGCCCCAGCATTTT
CASSLSRGVFNQPQHF
>.|TRBJ2-7|.|TRBV5-8
TGTGCCAGCAGCGTCCGGGGGGCCCCGCAAACCGAGCAGTACTTC
CASSVRGAPQTEQYF
>.|TRBJ2-3|.|TRBV28
TGTGCCAGCGGCGGGGATACGCAGTATTTT
CASGGDTQYF
>.|TRBJ2-7|TRBD2|TRBV2
TGTGCCAGCAGTGGCCCGACTAGCGTCACCTACGAGCAGTACTTC
CASSGPTSVTYEQYF
>.|TRBJ2-1|.|TRBV19
TGTGCCAGTAGTATAGGACTTCGCGGTGAGCAGTTCTTC
CASSIGLRGEQFF
>once|TRBJ2-7|.|TRBV5-5
TGTGCCAGCAGCTTCGGGCTATCGGTCTACGAGCAGTACTTC
CASSFGLSVYEQYF
>.|TRBJ1-2|.|TRBV15
TGTGCCACCAGCGTAGGCGAGATAGGGTATGGCTACACCTTC
CATSVGEIGYGYTF
>.|TRBJ2-2|.|TRBV6-6
TGTGCCAGCACCCAAACGGTTGACGGGGAGCTGTTTTTT
CASTQTVDGELFF
>many|TRBJ2-1|TRBD1|TRBV6-1
TGTGCCAGTGTGGGACAGGGCAAGCATGAGCAGTTCTTC
CASVGQGKHEQFF
>once|TRBJ2-6|.|TRBV5-6
TGTGCCAGCAGCTTGGTCGGTATGGGGGCTGATGGGGCCAACGTCCTGACTTTC
CASSLVGMGADGANVLTF
>.|TRBJ2-1|TRBD2|TRBV7-8
TGTGCCAGCACTAAACCGGGGGGGTCGGAGCAGTTCTTC
CASTKPGGSEQFF
>.|TRBJ1-2|.|TRBV6-5
TGTGCCAGCAGTTACTCGAGAGGGGCAATCGATGGCTACACCTTC
CASSYSRGAIDGYTF
>.|TRBJ2-7|.|TRBV5-4
TGTGCCAGCAGCCCGACGGTGAACTCCTACGAGCAGTACTTC
CASSPTVNSYEQYF
>.|TRBJ1-2|.|TRBV21-1
TGTGCCAGCAGACCGGGGGGACCGTACTATGGCTACACCTTC
CASRPGGPYYGYTF
>.|TRBJ1-3|.|TRBV6-6
TGTGCCAGCAGTTACACCCCTGGAAACACCATATATTTT
CASSYTPGNTIYF